This TCR beta chain originates from a study of T cells in Graves' hyperthyroidism and ophthalmopathy. Per germline, CDR1 SGHTA and CDR2 FQGNSA. This CDR3 spans 14 amino acids. V lost 8 bases and J 5 bases, leaving 18 bases between the germline ends. Regions amplified from RNA transcripts were the TCR beta CDR3 regions. The study used the HTBI primer set for a first-round RT-PCR of the TCR CDR3. TCRdb processed the multiplex PCR reads anew with MiXCR; each CDR3 protein has one entry. The data contain more than 500,000 distinct CDR3 sequences, roughly 15% of them singletons. Study-level findings and limits: Before onset, ophthalmopathy was predicted by the model a median around 6 months earlier.

Calling Graves' hyperthyroidism stable meant ophthalmopathy did not progress within 18 months. Uncontrolled infection, other autoimmune disease, pregnancy or lactation disqualified patients from enrolment. PBMCs were collected from an approximately 9.3 ml volume of fresh peripheral blood. This clonotype has more than one count but fewer than ten. What it recognizes is unknown. The sequenced sample was blood. This clonotype originated in a woman aged 35 to 49 with Graves' hyperthyroidism. The chain is built from TRBV7-2 and TRBJ2-5, with D perhaps given as TRBD1 or TRBD2 (6 bases each). CDR3: CASSGRGGLETQYF. CDR3 DNA sequence: TGTGCCAGCTCGGGCAGGGGAGGTTTGGAGACCCAGTACTTC.